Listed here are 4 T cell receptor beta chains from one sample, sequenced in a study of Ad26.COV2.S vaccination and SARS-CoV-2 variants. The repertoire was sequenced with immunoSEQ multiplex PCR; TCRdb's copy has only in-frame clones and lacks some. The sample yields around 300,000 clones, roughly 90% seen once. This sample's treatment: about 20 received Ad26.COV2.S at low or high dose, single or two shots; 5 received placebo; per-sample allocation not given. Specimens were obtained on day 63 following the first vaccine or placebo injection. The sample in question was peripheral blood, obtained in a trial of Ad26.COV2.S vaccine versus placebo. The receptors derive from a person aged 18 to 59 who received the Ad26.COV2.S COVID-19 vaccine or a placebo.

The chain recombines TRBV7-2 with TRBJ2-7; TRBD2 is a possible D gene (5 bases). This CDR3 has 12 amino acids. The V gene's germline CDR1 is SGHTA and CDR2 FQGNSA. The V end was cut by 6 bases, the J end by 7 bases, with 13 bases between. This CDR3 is CASRPYPGEQYV. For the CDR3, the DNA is TGTGCCAGCAGGCCCTATCCGGGAGAGCAGTACGTC.

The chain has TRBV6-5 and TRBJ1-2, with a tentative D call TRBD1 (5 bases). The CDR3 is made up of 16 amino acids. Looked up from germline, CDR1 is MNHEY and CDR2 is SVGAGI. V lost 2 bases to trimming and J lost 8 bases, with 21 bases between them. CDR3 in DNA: TGTGCCAGCAGTTACCCGCTTTCTACGGGGGTGAAAGGCTACACCTTC. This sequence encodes CASSYPLSTGVKGYTF.

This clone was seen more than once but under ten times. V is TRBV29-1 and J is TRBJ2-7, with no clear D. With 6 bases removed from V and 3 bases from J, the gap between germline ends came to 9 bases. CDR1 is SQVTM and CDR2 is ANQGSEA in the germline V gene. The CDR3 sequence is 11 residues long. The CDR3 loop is CSVSDLYEQYV. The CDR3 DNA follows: TGCAGCGTCTCGGATCTCTACGAGCAGTACGTC.

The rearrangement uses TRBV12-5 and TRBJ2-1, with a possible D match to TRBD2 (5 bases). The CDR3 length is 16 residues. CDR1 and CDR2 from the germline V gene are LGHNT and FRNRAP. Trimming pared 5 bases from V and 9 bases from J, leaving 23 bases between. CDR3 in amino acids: CASGKTPGSPASEQFF. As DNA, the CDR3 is TGTGCTAGTGGTAAAACACCGGGGAGTCCGGCGAGTGAGCAGTTCTTC.